This section outlines one TCR beta chain sequence together with its context. Its antigen remains unidentified. Next came a second PCR, run for about 7 to 12 cycles, which used a sample-barcoded 5' primer along with a J-beta primer mix. A single record per CDR3 protein comes from TCRdb applying MiXCR to the 5' RACE reads. The sample has 550,000 to 600,000 distinct CDR3 sequences, approximately 30% seen once. The germline V and J ends were trimmed by 5 bases and 3 bases, with 16 bases remaining between them. The length of the CDR3 is 16 residues. Germline values: CDR1 MDHEN, CDR2 SYDVKM. The record originates from a study of blood T cells in healthy people across ages. The wider study: About one barcoded beta molecule per two T cells was captured by template switching.

Study results and limitations: A strong correlation was found between TCR beta diversity and the percentage of naive T cells. Unsorted PBMC input precluded a conclusive naive versus antigen-experienced comparison.

V and J are TRBV28 and TRBJ2-2, with D maybe TRBD2 (7 bases). This clonotype originated in an older woman in good health. Material: blood. CDR3 region: CASSPSGRGDTGELFF. The CDR3 DNA follows: TGTGCCAGCAGTCCCTCGGGGAGGGGGGACACCGGGGAGCTGTTTTTT.